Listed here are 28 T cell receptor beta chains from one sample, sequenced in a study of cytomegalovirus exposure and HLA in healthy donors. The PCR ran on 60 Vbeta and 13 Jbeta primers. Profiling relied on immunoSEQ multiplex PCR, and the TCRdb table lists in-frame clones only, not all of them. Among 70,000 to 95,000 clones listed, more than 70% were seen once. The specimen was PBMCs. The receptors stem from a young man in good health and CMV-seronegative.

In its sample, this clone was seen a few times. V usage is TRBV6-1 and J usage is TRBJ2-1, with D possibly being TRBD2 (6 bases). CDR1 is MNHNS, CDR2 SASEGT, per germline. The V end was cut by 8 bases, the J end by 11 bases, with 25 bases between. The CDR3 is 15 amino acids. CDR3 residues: CASGSPGGTPAKQFF. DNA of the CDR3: TGTGCCAGCGGATCACCCGGGGGTACCCCCGCAAAGCAGTTCTTC.

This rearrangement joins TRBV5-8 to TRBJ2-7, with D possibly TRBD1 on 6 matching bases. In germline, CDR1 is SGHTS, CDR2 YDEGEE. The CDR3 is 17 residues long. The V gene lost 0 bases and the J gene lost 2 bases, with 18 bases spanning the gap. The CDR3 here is CASSLASDSEPTYEQYF. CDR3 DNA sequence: TGTGCCAGCAGCTTGGCTTCGGACAGTGAGCCAACCTACGAGCAGTACTTC.

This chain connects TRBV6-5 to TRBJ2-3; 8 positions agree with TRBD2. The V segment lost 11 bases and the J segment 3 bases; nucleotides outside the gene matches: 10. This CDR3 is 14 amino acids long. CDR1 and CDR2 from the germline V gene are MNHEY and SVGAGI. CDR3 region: CAGQSGGWTDTQYF. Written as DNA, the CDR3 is TGTGCCGGGCAGAGCGGGGGCTGGACAGATACGCAGTATTTT.

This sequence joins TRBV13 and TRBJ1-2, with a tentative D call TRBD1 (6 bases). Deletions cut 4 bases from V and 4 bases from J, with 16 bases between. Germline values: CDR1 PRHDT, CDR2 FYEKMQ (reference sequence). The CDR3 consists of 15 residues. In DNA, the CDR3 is TGTGCCAGCAGCTCCCAGACAGGTATCGTCTATGGCTACACCTTC. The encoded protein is CASSSQTGIVYGYTF.

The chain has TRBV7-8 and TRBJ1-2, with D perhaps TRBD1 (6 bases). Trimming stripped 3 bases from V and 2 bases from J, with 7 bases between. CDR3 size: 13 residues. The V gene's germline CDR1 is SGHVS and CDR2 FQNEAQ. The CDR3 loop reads CASSFGQNYGYTF. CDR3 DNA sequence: TGTGCCAGCAGCTTCGGACAGAACTATGGCTACACCTTC.

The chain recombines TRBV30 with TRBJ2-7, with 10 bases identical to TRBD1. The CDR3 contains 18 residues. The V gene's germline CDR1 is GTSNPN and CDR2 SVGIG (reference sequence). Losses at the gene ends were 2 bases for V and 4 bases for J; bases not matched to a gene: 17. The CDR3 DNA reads TGTGCCTGGAGTTCTACCCCCGGGACAGGGGTTATTAAGTACGAGCAGTACTTC. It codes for CAWSSTPGTGVIKYEQYF.

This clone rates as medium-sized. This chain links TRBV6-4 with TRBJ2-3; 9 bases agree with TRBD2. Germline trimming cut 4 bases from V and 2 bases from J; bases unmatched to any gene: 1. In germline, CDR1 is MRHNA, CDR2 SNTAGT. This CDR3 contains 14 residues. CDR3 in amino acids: CASSGGGATDTQYF. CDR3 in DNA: TGTGCCAGCAGTGGCGGGGGGGCCACAGATACGCAGTATTTT.

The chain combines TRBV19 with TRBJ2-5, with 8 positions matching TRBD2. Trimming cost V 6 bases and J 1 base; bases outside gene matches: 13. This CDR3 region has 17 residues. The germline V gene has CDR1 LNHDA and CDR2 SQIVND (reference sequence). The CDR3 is CASRRVGFAGGQETQYF. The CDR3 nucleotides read TGTGCCAGTAGGAGGGTTGGATTTGCGGGGGGCCAAGAGACCCAGTACTTC.

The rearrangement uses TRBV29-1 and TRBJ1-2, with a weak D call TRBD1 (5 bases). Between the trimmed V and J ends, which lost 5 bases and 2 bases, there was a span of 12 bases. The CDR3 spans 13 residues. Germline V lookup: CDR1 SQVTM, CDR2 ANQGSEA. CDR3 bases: TGCAGCGTTTTCGATGGGGCGAACTATGGCTACACCTTC. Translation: CSVFDGANYGYTF.

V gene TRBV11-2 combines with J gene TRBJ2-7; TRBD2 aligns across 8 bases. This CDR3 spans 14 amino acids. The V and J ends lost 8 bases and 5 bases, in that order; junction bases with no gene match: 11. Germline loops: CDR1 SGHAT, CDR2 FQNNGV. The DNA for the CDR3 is TGTGCCAGCCGCACCCCCGGGGGGGGCAACGAGCAGTACTTC. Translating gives CASRTPGGGNEQYF.

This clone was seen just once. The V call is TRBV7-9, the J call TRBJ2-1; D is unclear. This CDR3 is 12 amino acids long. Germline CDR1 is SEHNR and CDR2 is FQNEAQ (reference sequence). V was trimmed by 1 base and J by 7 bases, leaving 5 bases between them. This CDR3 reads CASSLDSNEQFF. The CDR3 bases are TGTGCCAGCAGCTTAGACTCGAATGAGCAGTTCTTC. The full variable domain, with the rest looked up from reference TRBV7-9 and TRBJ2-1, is DTGVSQNPRHKITKRGQNVTFRCDPISEHNRLYWYRQTLGQGPEFLTYFQNEAQLEKSRLLSDRFSAERPKGSFSTLEIQRTEQGDSAMYLCASSLDSNEQFFGPGTRLTVL.

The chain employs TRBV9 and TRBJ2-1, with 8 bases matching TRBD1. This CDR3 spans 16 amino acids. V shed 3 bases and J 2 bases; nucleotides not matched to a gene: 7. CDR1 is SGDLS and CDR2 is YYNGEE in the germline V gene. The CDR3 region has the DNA TGTGCCAGCAGCGCCGACAGGGGCAAAACCTACAATGAGCAGTTCTTC. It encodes CASSADRGKTYNEQFF.

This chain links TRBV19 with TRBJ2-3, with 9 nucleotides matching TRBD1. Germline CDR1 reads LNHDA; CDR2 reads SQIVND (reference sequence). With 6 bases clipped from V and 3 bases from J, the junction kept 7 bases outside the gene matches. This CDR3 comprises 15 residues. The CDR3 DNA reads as TGTGCCAGTAGAGACCCGGGACAGGGAACAGATACGCAGTATTTT. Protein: CASRDPGQGTDTQYF. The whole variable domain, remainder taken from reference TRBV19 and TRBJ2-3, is DGGITQSPKYLFRKEGQNVTLSCEQNLNHDAMYWYRQDPGQGLRLIYYSQIVNDFQKGDIAEGYSVSREKKESFPLTVTSAQKNPTAFYLCASRDPGQGTDTQYFGPGTRLTVL.

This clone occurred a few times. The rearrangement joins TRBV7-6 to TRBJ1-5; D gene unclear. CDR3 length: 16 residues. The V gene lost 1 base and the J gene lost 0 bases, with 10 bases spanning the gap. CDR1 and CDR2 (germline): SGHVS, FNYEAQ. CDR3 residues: CASSLGGGLSNQPQHF. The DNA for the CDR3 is TGTGCCAGCAGCTTAGGGGGAGGTCTTAGCAATCAGCCCCAGCATTTT.

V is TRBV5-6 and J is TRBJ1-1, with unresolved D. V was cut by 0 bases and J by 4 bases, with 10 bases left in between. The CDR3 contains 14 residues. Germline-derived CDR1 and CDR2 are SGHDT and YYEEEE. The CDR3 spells CASSLGLEATEAFF. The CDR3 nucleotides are TGTGCCAGCAGCTTGGGGCTCGAGGCCACTGAAGCTTTCTTT.

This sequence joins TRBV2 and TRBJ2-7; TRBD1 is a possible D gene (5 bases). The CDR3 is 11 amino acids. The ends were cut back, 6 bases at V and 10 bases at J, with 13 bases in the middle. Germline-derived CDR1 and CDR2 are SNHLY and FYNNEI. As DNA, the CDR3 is TGTGCCAGCAGCTCAGGGTTCGATCAGTACTTC. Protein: CASSSGFDQYF. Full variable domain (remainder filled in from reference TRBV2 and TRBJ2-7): EPEVTQTPSHQVTQMGQEVILRCVPISNHLYFYWYRQILGQKVEFLVSFYNNEISEKSEIFDDQFSVERPDGSNFTLKIRSTKLEDSAMYFCASSSGFDQYFGPGTRLTVT.

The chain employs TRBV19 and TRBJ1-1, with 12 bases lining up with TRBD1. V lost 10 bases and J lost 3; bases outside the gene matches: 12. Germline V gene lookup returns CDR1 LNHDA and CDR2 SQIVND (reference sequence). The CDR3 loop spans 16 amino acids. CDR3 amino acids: CATAGQGARMDTEAFF. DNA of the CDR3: TGTGCCACCGCGGGACAGGGGGCACGAATGGACACTGAAGCTTTCTTT.

The CDR3 is CASSNPPGATNEKLFF. The CDR3 DNA sequence: TGTGCCAGTAGTAACCCCCCAGGGGCAACTAATGAAAAACTGTTTTTT. The rearrangement links TRBV19 to TRBJ1-4, with D possibly TRBD1 on 6 matching bases. The CDR3 is made up of 16 amino acids. Between the trimmed V and J ends, which lost 4 bases and 0 bases, there was a span of 12 bases. Germline V lookup: CDR1 LNHDA, CDR2 SQIVND (reference sequence).

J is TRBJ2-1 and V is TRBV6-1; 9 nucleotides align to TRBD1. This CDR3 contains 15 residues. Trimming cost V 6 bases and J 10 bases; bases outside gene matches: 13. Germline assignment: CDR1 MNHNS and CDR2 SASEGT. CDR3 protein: CASRRDREVFWEQFF. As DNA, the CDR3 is TGTGCCAGCAGGAGGGACAGGGAAGTTTTCTGGGAGCAGTTCTTC.

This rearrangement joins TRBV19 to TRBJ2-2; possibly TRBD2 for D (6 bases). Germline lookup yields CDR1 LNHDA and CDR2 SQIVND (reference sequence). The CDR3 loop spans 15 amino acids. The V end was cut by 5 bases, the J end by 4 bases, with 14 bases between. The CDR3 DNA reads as TGTGCCAGTAGTCCGGGACTTTCGTCCACCGGGGAGCTGTTTTTT. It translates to CASSPGLSSTGELFF.

The CDR3 reads CASSVPNRGEMLETQYF. The DNA of the CDR3 is TGTGCCAGCAGTGTCCCAAACAGGGGCGAAATGCTGGAGACCCAGTACTTC. The chain uses TRBV5-6 and TRBJ2-5, with 7 bases matching TRBD1. Germline CDR1 SGHDT, CDR2 YYEEEE. Trimming removed 5 bases from V and 5 bases from J; junction bases left unmatched: 18. CDR3 length equals 17 residues.

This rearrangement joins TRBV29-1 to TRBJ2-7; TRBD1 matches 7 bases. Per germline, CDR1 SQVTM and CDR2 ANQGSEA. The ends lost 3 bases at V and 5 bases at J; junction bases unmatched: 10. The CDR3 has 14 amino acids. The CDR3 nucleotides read TGCAGCGTTGAGGCTAGCTTGACAGGGAACGAGCAGTACTTC. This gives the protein CSVEASLTGNEQYF.

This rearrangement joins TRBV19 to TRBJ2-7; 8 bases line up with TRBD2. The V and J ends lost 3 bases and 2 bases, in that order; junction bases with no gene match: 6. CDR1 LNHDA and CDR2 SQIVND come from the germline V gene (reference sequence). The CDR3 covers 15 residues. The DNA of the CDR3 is TGTGCCAGTAGTATCGAAGCGGGGGTAACCTACGAGCAGTACTTC. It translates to CASSIEAGVTYEQYF. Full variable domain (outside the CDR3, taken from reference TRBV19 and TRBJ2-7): DGGITQSPKYLFRKEGQNVTLSCEQNLNHDAMYWYRQDPGQGLRLIYYSQIVNDFQKGDIAEGYSVSREKKESFPLTVTSAQKNPTAFYLCASSIEAGVTYEQYFGPGTRLTVT.

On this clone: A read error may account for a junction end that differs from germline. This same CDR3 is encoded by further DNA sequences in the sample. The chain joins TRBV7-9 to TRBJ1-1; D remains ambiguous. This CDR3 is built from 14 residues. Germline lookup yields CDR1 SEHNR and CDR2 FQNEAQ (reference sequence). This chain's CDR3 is CASSSPAGNTEAFF. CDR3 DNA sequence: TGTGCCAGCAGCTCTCCCGCCGGGAACACTGAGGCTTTCTTT.

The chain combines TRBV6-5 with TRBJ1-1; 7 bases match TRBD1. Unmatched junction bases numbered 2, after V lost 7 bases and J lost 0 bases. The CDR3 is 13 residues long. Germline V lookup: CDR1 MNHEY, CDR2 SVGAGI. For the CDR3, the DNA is TGTGCCAGCACGGGACAGATGAACACTGAAGCTTTCTTT. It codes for CASTGQMNTEAFF.

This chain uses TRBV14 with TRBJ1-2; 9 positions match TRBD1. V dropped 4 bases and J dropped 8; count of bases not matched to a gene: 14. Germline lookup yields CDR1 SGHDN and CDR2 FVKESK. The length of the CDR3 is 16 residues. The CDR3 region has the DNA TGTGCCAGCAGCCCCCGAGGACAGGGGAACGAAAGAGGCTACACCTTC. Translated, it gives CASSPRGQGNERGYTF.

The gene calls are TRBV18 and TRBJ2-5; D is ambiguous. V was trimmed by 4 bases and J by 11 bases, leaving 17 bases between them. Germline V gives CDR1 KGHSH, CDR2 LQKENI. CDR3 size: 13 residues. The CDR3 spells CASSLEGTFGQYF. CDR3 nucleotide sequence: TGTGCCAGCTCACTAGAAGGCACTTTCGGGCAGTACTTC.

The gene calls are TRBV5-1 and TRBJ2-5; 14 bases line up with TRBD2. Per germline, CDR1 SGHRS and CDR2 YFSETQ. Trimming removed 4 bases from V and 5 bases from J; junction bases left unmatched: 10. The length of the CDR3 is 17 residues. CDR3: CASSVGLAGASSETQYF. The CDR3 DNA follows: TGCGCCAGCAGCGTGGGACTAGCGGGGGCATCGTCGGAGACCCAGTACTTC.